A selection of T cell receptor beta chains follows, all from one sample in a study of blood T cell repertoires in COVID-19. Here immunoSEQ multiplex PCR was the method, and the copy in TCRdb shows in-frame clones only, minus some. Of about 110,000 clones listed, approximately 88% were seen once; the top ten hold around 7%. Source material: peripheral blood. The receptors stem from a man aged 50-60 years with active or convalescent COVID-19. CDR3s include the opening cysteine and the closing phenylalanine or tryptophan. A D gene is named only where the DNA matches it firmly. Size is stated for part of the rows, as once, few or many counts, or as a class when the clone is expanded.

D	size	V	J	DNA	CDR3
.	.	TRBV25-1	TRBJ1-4	TGTGCCAGCAGTGAATTGGGAGGGATGGACGAAAAACTGTTTTTT	CASSELGGMDEKLFF
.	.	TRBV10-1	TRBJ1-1	TGCGCCAGCAGTGTCGGGATATTGAACACTGAAGCTTTCTTT	CASSVGILNTEAFF
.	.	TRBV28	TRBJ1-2	TGTGCCAGCAGCCGGAGAATAGCTAACTATGGCTACACCTTC	CASSRRIANYGYTF
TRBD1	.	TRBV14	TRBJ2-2	TGTGCCAGCAGCCTCGGGACAGGGATCGGGGAGCTGTTTTTT	CASSLGTGIGELFF
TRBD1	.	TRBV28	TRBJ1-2	TGTGCCAGCACCGGACACGACAGGGGGGCATTCTATGGCTACACCTTC	CASTGHDRGAFYGYTF
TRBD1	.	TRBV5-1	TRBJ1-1	TGCGCCAGCAGCTACCGGGACAGCGATGAAGCTTTCTTT	CASSYRDSDEAFF
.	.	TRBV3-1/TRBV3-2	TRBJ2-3	TGTGCCAGCAGCCAAGGGGAGACTAGAGGTACGCAGTATTTT	CASSQGETRGTQYF
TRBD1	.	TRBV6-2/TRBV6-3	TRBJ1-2	TGTGCCAGCAGCCACGACAGGGAAACTAACTATGGCTACACCTTC	CASSHDRETNYGYTF
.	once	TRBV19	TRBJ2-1	TGTGCCAGTAGTCTTGGAGGGACCCACAATGAGCAGTTCTTC	CASSLGGTHNEQFF
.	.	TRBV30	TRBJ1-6	TGTGCCTGGACCGGTCATTATAATTCACCCCTCCACTTT	CAWTGHYNSPLHF
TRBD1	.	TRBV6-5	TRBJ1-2	TGTGCCAGCAGCCGGGACAGGGGGCTCTATGGCTACACCTTC	CASSRDRGLYGYTF
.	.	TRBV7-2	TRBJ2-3	TGTGCCAGCAGCAGGCAGACTAGTCGAGCCACGCAGTATTTT	CASSRQTSRATQYF
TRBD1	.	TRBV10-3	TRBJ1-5	TGTGCCACCGGGGACAGCTTACATCAGCCCCAGCATTTT	CATGDSLHQPQHF
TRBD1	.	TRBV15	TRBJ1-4	TGTGCCACCAGCACGGACAGGGCCGGGAGCGAAAAACTGTTTTTT	CATSTDRAGSEKLFF
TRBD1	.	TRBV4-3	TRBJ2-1	TGCGCCAGCAGCCACGAACCCCCGGGACAGCTCGACAATGAGCAGTTCTTC	CASSHEPPGQLDNEQFF
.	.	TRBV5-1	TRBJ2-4	TGCGCCAGCACATCTACTACGGGGAAAAACATTCAGTACTTC	CASTSTTGKNIQYF
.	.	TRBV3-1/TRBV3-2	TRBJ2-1	TGTGCCAGCAGCCAAGGATTTGGACGGGGGAGTGAGCAGTTCTTC	CASSQGFGRGSEQFF
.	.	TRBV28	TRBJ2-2	TGTGCCAGCAGCCAAGGGACATTCGGGGAGCTGTTTTTT	CASSQGTFGELFF
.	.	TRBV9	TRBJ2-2	TGTGCCAGCAGCGTATTAGACAGGAACACCGGGGAGCTGTTTTTT	CASSVLDRNTGELFF
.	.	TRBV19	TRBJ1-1	TGTGCCAGTATTAGAACGGGACATCCGAACACTGAAGCTTTCTTT	CASIRTGHPNTEAFF